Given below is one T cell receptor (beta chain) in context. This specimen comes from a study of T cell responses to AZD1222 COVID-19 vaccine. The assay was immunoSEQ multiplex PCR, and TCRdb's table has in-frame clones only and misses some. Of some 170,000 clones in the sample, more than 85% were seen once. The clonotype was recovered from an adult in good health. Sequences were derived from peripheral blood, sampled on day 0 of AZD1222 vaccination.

This CDR3 is CAWSSGLNTEAFF. The CDR3, as DNA: TGTGCCTGGAGCTCGGGGTTGAACACTGAAGCTTTCTTT. The chain recombines TRBV30 with TRBJ1-1; no firm D call. The CDR3 runs to 13 residues. V lost 3 bases and J 0 bases, leaving 8 bases between the germline ends. In germline, CDR1 is GTSNPN, CDR2 SVGIG (reference sequence).